The present TCR beta chain was sequenced within a study of CD4+ T cells in melanoma. This clone was recorded a few times. Produced via immunoSEQ multiplex PCR; TCRdb's table is partial and in-frame only. The data hold about 15,000 clones, with about 62% observed a single time. The CDR3 has 16 amino acids. Trimming took 2 bases from V and 2 from J, leaving 10 bases between them. The germline gives CDR1 LNHDA, CDR2 SQIVND (reference sequence). This TCR was sampled from a human donor with melanoma. The gene calls are TRBV19 and TRBJ2-6; D is uncertain. The source material was cells from a culture (not recorded whether cultured in vitro). CDR3 bases: TGTGCCAGTAGTATATCTACACTCCCTGGGGCCAACGTCCTGACTTTC. Residues: CASSISTLPGANVLTF.